This entry lists 21 T cell receptor beta chains sequenced from one sample in a study of blood T cell repertoires in COVID-19. Sequencing was performed with immunoSEQ multiplex PCR; in TCRdb, only in-frame clones are kept and a portion is missing. The table shows 250,000 to 300,000 clones, with about nine tenths occurring only once. Sequenced input: PBMCs or T cells enriched from blood (not recorded which). The receptors come from a woman aged 40 to 50 who had recovered from COVID-19.

The chain is built from TRBV10-2 and TRBJ2-1; 10 bases are shared with TRBD2. Germline CDR1 is WSHSY and CDR2 is SAAADI. The CDR3 totals 18 residues. Losses at the gene ends were 0 bases for V and 8 bases for J; bases not matched to a gene: 13. CDR3 region: CASSESEKRGGWGDEQFF. CDR3 DNA: TGCGCCAGCAGTGAGTCTGAGAAGCGGGGGGGGTGGGGTGATGAGCAGTTCTTC.

The chain recombines TRBV3-1 (or the pseudogene TRBV3-2) with TRBJ1-2; 9 bases align to TRBD1. Trimming took 0 bases from V and 4 from J; bases not matched to a gene: 6. The CDR3 spans 16 residues. Germline loops: CDR1 LGHDT, CDR2 YNNKEL (reference sequence). This CDR3 is CASSQDGTGRGYGYTF. CDR3 coding DNA: TGTGCCAGCAGCCAAGATGGGACAGGGAGGGGCTATGGCTACACCTTC.

This chain joins TRBV5-4 and TRBJ1-1; 7 bases are a match to TRBD1. V shed 6 bases and J 1 base; nucleotides not matched to a gene: 15. The CDR3 runs to 17 residues. From germline, CDR1 is SGHNT and CDR2 YYREEE (reference sequence). The CDR3, as DNA: TGTGCCAGCACCCCGGGACAGTCTGCTTGGGGGAACACTGAAGCTTTCTTT. It is translated as CASTPGQSAWGNTEAFF.

The chain has TRBV6-6 and TRBJ2-3; possible D gene TRBD1, 6 bases. The CDR3 extends over 14 amino acids. Trimming removed 4 bases from V and 5 bases from J, with 13 bases in between. Germline V gene lookup returns CDR1 MNHNY and CDR2 SVGAGI (reference sequence). CDR3: CASSWTVTGDTQYF. CDR3 DNA: TGTGCCAGCAGTTGGACAGTAACCGGAGATACGCAGTATTTT.

The chain carries TRBV11-2 and TRBJ2-3; 8 bases fit TRBD2. V lost 1 base, J lost 0 bases, and 6 bases stayed unmatched. The CDR3 consists of 17 residues. CDR1 is SGHAT, CDR2 FQNNGV, per germline. CDR3 amino acids: CASSLGASGPSTDTQYF. CDR3 nucleotide sequence: TGTGCCAGCAGCTTAGGGGCTAGCGGGCCCAGCACAGATACGCAGTATTTT.

The chain couples TRBV19 to TRBJ2-2, with TRBD2 matching 8 bases. V lost 8 bases, J lost 5 bases, and 10 bases stayed unmatched. CDR1 is LNHDA, CDR2 SQIVND, per germline (reference sequence). The CDR3 runs 15 residues. The CDR3 region is CASRIPGGPTGELFF. Written as DNA, the CDR3 is TGTGCCAGTCGAATACCGGGGGGGCCTACCGGGGAGCTGTTTTTT.

The V and J genes are TRBV7-2 and TRBJ2-5; D may be TRBD1 (6 bases). There are 14 residues in the CDR3. V lost 7 bases, J lost 2 bases, and 14 bases lay in between. Germline-derived CDR1 and CDR2 are SGHTA and FQGNSA. As DNA, the CDR3 is TGTGCCAGCAAAAGTCAAGGGACACAAGAGACCCAGTACTTC. Its translation: CASKSQGTQETQYF.

The rearrangement joins TRBV5-1 to TRBJ1-1; D is possibly TRBD1 (5 bases). V lost 4 bases to trimming and J lost 1 base, with 8 bases between them. Looked up from germline, CDR1 is SGHRS and CDR2 is YFSETQ. CDR3 size: 13 residues. DNA of the CDR3: TGCGCCAGCAGCATGCAGGGGAACACTGAAGCTTTCTTT. Protein: CASSMQGNTEAFF.

The chain combines TRBV15 with TRBJ1-4; TRBD1 might be the D (6 bases). This CDR3 has 17 residues. V was shortened by 3 bases and J by 1 base, with 15 bases between the two germline ends. The germline CDR1 and CDR2 sequences are LNHNV and YYDKDF (reference sequence). The CDR3 is CATSRGSGGRTNEKLFF. CDR3 bases: TGTGCCACCAGCAGGGGGTCTGGGGGCCGAACTAATGAAAAACTGTTTTTT. Complete variable domain (other parts from reference TRBV15 and TRBJ1-4): DAMVIQNPRYQVTQFGKPVTLSCSQTLNHNVMYWYQQKSSQAPKLLFHYYDKDFNNEADTPDNFQSRRPNTSFCFLDIRSPGLGDTAMYLCATSRGSGGRTNEKLFFGSGTQLSVL.

The rearrangement joins TRBV2 to TRBJ2-7; 7 bases line up with TRBD2. Germline V gene sequence: CDR1 SNHLY, CDR2 FYNNEI. Trimming cost V 4 bases and J 2 bases; bases outside gene matches: 8. The CDR3 runs 15 residues. The CDR3 DNA is TGTGCCAGCAGTGGGCGGGGGATCCTAACCTACGAGCAGTACTTC. As protein: CASSGRGILTYEQYF.

J is TRBJ1-2 and V is TRBV19, with D unresolved. The length of the CDR3 is 14 residues. The germline CDR1 and CDR2 sequences are LNHDA and SQIVND (reference sequence). Trimming removed 4 bases at V and 3 bases at J, with 12 bases between. CDR3 amino acids: CASSTRQRYYGYTF. The CDR3 DNA sequence: TGTGCCAGTAGTACCCGCCAGCGTTACTATGGCTACACCTTC. The whole variable domain, filled in from reference TRBV19 and TRBJ1-2, reads DGGITQSPKYLFRKEGQNVTLSCEQNLNHDAMYWYRQDPGQGLRLIYYSQIVNDFQKGDIAEGYSVSREKKESFPLTVTSAQKNPTAFYLCASSTRQRYYGYTFGSGTRLTVV.

This clone is a singleton in its sample. V is TRBV7-2 and J is TRBJ2-2, with 7 positions matching TRBD2. With 2 bases clipped from V and 7 bases from J, the junction kept 4 bases outside the gene matches. The CDR3 runs 14 residues. In germline, CDR1 is SGHTA, CDR2 FQGNSA. The CDR3 protein is CASSLRLAVGELFF. The CDR3 region has the DNA TGTGCCAGCAGCTTAAGACTAGCTGTCGGGGAGCTGTTTTTT.

This clone was observed once. J is TRBJ2-1 and V is TRBV24-1, with D perhaps TRBD2 (6 bases). Trimming left V 3 bases short and J 6 bases short, with 14 bases between. Germline CDR1 is KGHDR and CDR2 is SFDVKD. The CDR3 is made up of 15 amino acids. Written as DNA, the CDR3 is TGTGCCACCAGTGATCGGGTTCGGGGGACCAATGAGCAGTTCTTC. Protein product: CATSDRVRGTNEQFF.

The genes are TRBV10-3 and TRBJ1-2; 8 bases are a match to TRBD1. This CDR3 spans 20 amino acids. Germline trimming cut 8 bases from V and 3 bases from J; bases unmatched to any gene: 26. Per the germline V gene, CDR1 is ENHRY and CDR2 is SYGVKD. The CDR3 sequence: CAIPRTGWVGREARHYGYTF. Written as DNA, the CDR3 is TGTGCCATCCCAAGGACAGGGTGGGTAGGACGTGAGGCTCGTCACTATGGCTACACCTTC.

This chain uses TRBV29-1 with TRBJ1-5; no reliable D call. The germline V and J ends were trimmed by 4 bases and 11 bases, with 15 bases remaining between them. CDR3 length equals 12 residues. From germline, CDR1 is SQVTM and CDR2 ANQGSEA. CDR3 nucleotide sequence: TGCAGCGTTGCTTCCAACTCCGAAACCCAGCATTTT. Protein: CSVASNSETQHF.

The chain recombines TRBV13 with TRBJ2-7, with 10 positions matching TRBD2. With 6 bases clipped from V and 2 bases from J, the junction kept 16 bases outside the gene matches. Per the germline V gene, CDR1 is PRHDT and CDR2 is FYEKMQ (reference sequence). This CDR3 has 18 amino acids. CDR3 bases: TGTGCCAGCAGTTCCGGCCCGTTTCATAGCGGGGGGACCTACGAGCAGTACTTC. It is translated as CASSSGPFHSGGTYEQYF.

V is TRBV5-1 and J is TRBJ2-1; 10 nucleotides line up with TRBD1. The CDR3 is 15 amino acids. The V and J ends lost 3 bases and 5 bases, in that order; junction bases with no gene match: 5. Germline CDR1 SGHRS, CDR2 YFSETQ. CDR3 amino acids: CASSWLGQGNNEQFF. The CDR3 DNA follows: TGCGCCAGCAGCTGGCTGGGACAGGGGAACAATGAGCAGTTCTTC.

This clone has just a few counts. The J gene is TRBJ2-7, the V gene TRBV7-9, with a possible D match to TRBD2 (5 bases). This CDR3 comprises 13 residues. Germline lookup yields CDR1 SEHNR and CDR2 FQNEAQ (reference sequence). V was pared by 5 bases and J by 5 bases, with 13 bases between. CDR3 in amino acids: CASSPQRGNEQYF. The CDR3 DNA follows: TGTGCCAGCAGCCCCCAACGGGGTAACGAGCAGTACTTC.

The J gene is TRBJ2-7, the V gene TRBV4-1, with a possible D match to TRBD1 (5 bases). Germline-derived CDR1 and CDR2 are MGHRA and YSYEKL. CDR3 length: 15 residues. The ends were cut back, 0 bases at V and 2 bases at J, with 11 bases in the middle. CDR3 loop: CASSQDPGIAYEQYF. CDR3 DNA sequence: TGCGCCAGCAGCCAAGATCCAGGGATAGCCTACGAGCAGTACTTC.

The V and J genes are TRBV7-9 and TRBJ2-7, with TRBD2 matching 13 bases. Germline trimming cut 4 bases from V and 5 bases from J; bases unmatched to any gene: 5. The CDR3 consists of 15 residues. The V gene's germline CDR1 is SEHNR and CDR2 FQNEAQ (reference sequence). The CDR3 DNA reads TGTGCCAGCAGCTCCCCCGGGACTAGCGGGAACGAGCAGTACTTC. This translates into CASSSPGTSGNEQYF.

V is TRBV9 and J is TRBJ1-3, with D possibly being TRBD1 (6 bases). The V gene lost 2 bases and the J gene lost 4 bases, with 19 bases spanning the gap. CDR1 and CDR2 from the germline V gene are SGDLS and YYNGEE. The CDR3 has 17 amino acids. The CDR3 loop is CASSVGPRGASGNTIYF. CDR3 sequence (DNA): TGTGCCAGCAGCGTCGGGCCCAGGGGAGCATCCGGAAACACCATATATTTT. Filled out from reference TRBV9 and TRBJ1-3, the complete variable domain reads DSGVTQTPKHLITATGQRVTLRCSPRSGDLSVYWYQQSLDQGLQFLIQYYNGEERAKGNILERFSAQQFPDLHSELNLSSLELGDSALYFCASSVGPRGASGNTIYFGEGSWLTVV.